The rows below give T cell receptor beta chains drawn from one sample of a study of T cell repertoires in cytomegalovirus infection. Via MiXCR, TCRdb re-called the reads, giving one row per CDR3 protein. Found here are tens of thousands of distinct CDR3 sequences, 20% to 25% of them singletons; the top ten hold 55% to 65%. No cognate antigen is known for these TCRs. Here the sequenced sample was CD8+ T cells from cultured PBMCs, taken from culture after CMV antigen stimulation. These receptors were collected from a human donor in good health (CMV status not recorded). Some clones in this sample may be carry-over from other donors' samples. CDR3s include the opening cysteine and the closing phenylalanine or tryptophan. The D gene is left open where the match is weak. Clone size is stated in some rows and not others, as once, few, many or a class when expanded.

J | size | D | length | V | DNA | CDR3
TRBJ2-7 | few | - | 15 | TRBV29-1 | TGCAGCGTTGAAGATCGTTTCGGGGGCTCCTACGAGCAGTACTTC | CSVEDRFGGSYEQYF
TRBJ2-1 | few | - | 16 | TRBV7-8 | TGTGCCAGCAGCTTAGCGCTGGGAGAACTACCCAATGAGCAGTTCTTC | CASSLALGELPNEQFF
TRBJ2-7 | - | - | 14 | TRBV5-6 | TGTGCCAGCAGCCCAACAGGGACACACTACGAGCAGTACTTC | CASSPTGTHYEQYF
TRBJ2-1 | many | TRBD2 | 16 | TRBV4-3 | TGCGCCAGCAGCCAAGATCGACTAGCGGGGGGCAATGAGCAGTTCTTC | CASSQDRLAGGNEQFF
TRBJ1-1 | - | TRBD1 | 17 | TRBV7-6 | TGTGCCAGCAGCTTAGCGGGACAGGGGGCGAGGGACACTGAAGCTTTCTTT | CASSLAGQGARDTEAFF
TRBJ1-1 | - | TRBD1 | 15 | TRBV6-2/TRBV6-3 | TGTGCCAGCAGTTACTCACAGGGGTACAACACTGAAGCTTTCTTT | CASSYSQGYNTEAFF
TRBJ1-1 | few | - | 15 | TRBV27 | TGTGCCAGCAGTTTAGGGGGTGGGGGGAACACTGAAGCTTTCTTT | CASSLGGGGNTEAFF
TRBJ2-7 | few | - | 13 | TRBV7-9 | TGTGCCAGCAGCGCAGCCACAGTTGGGGAGCAGTACTTC | CASSAATVGEQYF
TRBJ2-7 | few | - | 14 | TRBV11-2 | TGTGCCAGCAGACCCCCTGGGGCGGCCTACGAGCAGTACTTC | CASRPPGAAYEQYF
TRBJ2-7 | - | - | 13 | TRBV6-2/TRBV6-3 | TGTGCCAGCAGTTTCCCGCGGGTCTACGAGCAGTACTTC | CASSFPRVYEQYF
TRBJ2-7 | many | TRBD1 | 14 | TRBV7-2 | TGTGCCAGCAGCCCCGGGACAGGGGGCTACGAGCAGTACTTC | CASSPGTGGYEQYF
TRBJ1-1 | - | - | 14 | TRBV7-9 | TGTGCCAGCAGCGATCATAGACGTGAGGTTGAAGCTTTCTTT | CASSDHRREVEAFF
TRBJ2-2 | - | - | 15 | TRBV7-8 | TGTGCCAGCAGCTTAGGGCGGGCGCTAGTCGGGGAGCTGTTTTTT | CASSLGRALVGELFF
TRBJ2-7 | - | - | 14 | TRBV6-5 | TGTGCCAGCAGGCCCGATCCGGGGACCTACGAGCAGTACTTC | CASRPDPGTYEQYF
TRBJ2-7 | - | TRBD1 | 13 | TRBV7-9 | TGTGCCAGCAGCTTGGACAGGGCCTACGAGCAGTACTTC | CASSLDRAYEQYF
TRBJ2-1 | few | - | 11 | TRBV6-1 | TGTGCCAGCAGTTACGGTGGTGAGCAGTTCTTC | CASSYGGEQFF
TRBJ1-5 | few | - | 16 | TRBV19 | TGTGCCAGTAGGGCCCGGGTTGGGTCAGGACATCAGCCCCAGCATTTT | CASRARVGSGHQPQHF
TRBJ2-7 | - | TRBD2 | 12 | TRBV7-9 | TGTGCCAGCAGCTTAACACTAGCGGAGCAGTACTTC | CASSLTLAEQYF
TRBJ2-7 | - | TRBD2 | 14 | TRBV9 | TGTGCCAGCAGCCCCGGGACTAGCCCGAGCGAGCAGTACTTC | CASSPGTSPSEQYF
TRBJ2-2 | many | - | 15 | TRBV7-3 | TGTGCCAGCAGCTCTACCAGTGGGAACACCGGGGAGCTGTTTTTT | CASSSTSGNTGELFF
TRBJ1-2 | few | - | 18 | TRBV9 | TGTGCCAGCAGCGCCTGGACAAGTTCAACGCCGATAAACTATGGCTACACCTTC | CASSAWTSSTPINYGYTF
TRBJ2-2 | once | - | 15 | TRBV4-1 | TGCGCCAGCAGCCATGTTACCGCGAACACCGGGGAGCTGTTTTTT | CASSHVTANTGELFF
TRBJ1-1 | - | TRBD1 | 14 | TRBV9 | TGTGCCAGCAGCTCATTCAGGGGGAGCACTGAAGCTTTCTTT | CASSSFRGSTEAFF
TRBJ1-2 | - | TRBD1 | 14 | TRBV7-3 | TGTGCCAGCAGCTTGGGAACAGGGGATCTTGGCTACACCTTC | CASSLGTGDLGYTF
TRBJ1-1 | - | - | 12 | TRBV20-1 | TGCAGTGCTCTAAGGGGGAATCCTGAAGCTTTCTTT | CSALRGNPEAFF
TRBJ2-1 | - | TRBD2 | 17 | TRBV13 | TGTGCCAGCAGCTTGGCTACTAGCGGGAGGGCCTACAATGAGCAGTTCTTC | CASSLATSGRAYNEQFF
TRBJ1-5 | few | - | 17 | TRBV7-9 | TGTGCCAGCAGCTCGACCTCGACAGGATGGGACAATCAGCCCCAGCATTTT | CASSSTSTGWDNQPQHF
TRBJ2-1 | - | TRBD2 | 15 | TRBV19 | TGTGCCAGTAGTATTACTAGCGGGCCTAACAATGAGCAGTTCTTC | CASSITSGPNNEQFF
TRBJ2-3 | - | TRBD2 | 16 | TRBV7-2 | TGTGCCAGCAGCTTGAGACTAGCGGGAGTCGGAGATACGCAGTATTTT | CASSLRLAGVGDTQYF
TRBJ2-5 | few | - | 14 | TRBV7-9 | TGTGCCAGCAGCTTGTTTAAGGATCAAGAGACCCAGTACTTC | CASSLFKDQETQYF
TRBJ2-1 | few | TRBD2 | 16 | TRBV7-2 | TGTGCCAGCAAACCGCGGCGGGAGGGTTCCTACAATGAGCAGTTCTTC | CASKPRREGSYNEQFF
TRBJ2-7 | - | TRBD1 | 14 | TRBV4-3 | TGCGCCAGCAGCCCAACCCCAGGGGGCTTCGAGCAGTACTTC | CASSPTPGGFEQYF